The present T cell receptor beta chain was sequenced within a study of CD8 T cells in Susac syndrome. Random-hexamer reverse transcription was applied to roughly 0.5 to 1 ug RNA. From the immunoSEQ multiplex PCR reads, TCRdb called clonotypes with MiXCR, one entry per CDR3 protein. The table shows fewer than 150,000 distinct CDR3 sequences, with around 96% occurring only once. It was healthy donors who served as the controls, matched for age and sex. Trimming pared 9 bases from V and 6 bases from J, leaving 14 bases between. CDR3 length: 13 residues. Germline V lookup: CDR1 ENHRY, CDR2 SYGVKD. The receptor comes from a human donor in good health. This chain connects TRBV10-3 to TRBJ1-4; D call uncertain. The specimen was CD4+ T cells from PBMCs. The CDR3 reads CAIGETQDEKLFF. The CDR3 DNA reads as TGTGCCATTGGGGAGACCCAGGATGAAAAACTGTTTTTT.